The clone carrying this T cell receptor (beta chain) was detected ten times or more. Its antigen is not identified. These data come from a study of metastatic and nonmetastatic thyroid tumors. Study-wide context: Repertoires from malignant and benign thyroid patients were compared across blood and tumor or nodule tissue. Regarding the study as a whole: Benign nodules were reported to have significantly lower TCR beta diversity than malignant thyroid tumors, in blood and tumor.

Thyroid surgery was performed in patients who had received no treatment beforehand. Methods used by the authors: The distant-metastasis classifier for papillary thyroid cancer was built from CDR3 differences across clinicopathological groups. TCRdb reanalyzed the PCR reads via MiXCR. The V and J calls were determined by TCRdb, not by the authors. The data hold under 20,000 clones, with under 35% observed a single time. The CDR3 is 14 amino acids. Trimming left V 2 bases short and J 2 bases short, with 9 bases between. This chain connects TRBV12-3 or TRBV12-4 to TRBJ1-1; TRBD1 might be the D (5 bases). Sequenced material: adjacent normal tissue. This clonotype was sampled from a female donor with papillary thyroid cancer or a benign thyroid nodule (not recorded which). Some clones in this sample may be carry-over from other donors' samples. DNA for the CDR3: TGTGCCAGCAGTTTACTAGGGACCAACACTGAAGCTTTCTTT. Amino acid sequence: CASSLLGTNTEAFF.